This record covers a single T cell receptor (beta chain). The data derive from a study of blood T cell repertoires in COVID-19. Across the study: Acute and convalescent COVID-19 samples came from the United States, Italy and Spain. The cDNA or gDNA used as material had been derived from T cells, B-cell-depleted T cells, or PBMCs.

Per the original data handling: Estimated nucleated cell counts came from reference gene primer amplification. Repertoires were generated with immunoSEQ multiplex PCR, while TCRdb's copy carries only in-frame clones and drops some. The V and J calls and clone size come from that table; D and trimming were worked out from the DNA. The data show approximately 210,000 clones, around 75% seen once. The sample was peripheral blood. The source is a human donor in a cohort sampled during active COVID-19.

The CDR3 here is CASRDSSGTQYF. For the CDR3, the DNA is TGTGCCAGCAGAGACTCTAGCGGCACGCAGTATTTT. The chain couples TRBV6-5 to TRBJ2-3; 7 nucleotides line up with TRBD2. CDR3 length equals 12 residues. Germline V gene sequence: CDR1 MNHEY, CDR2 SVGAGI. The V and J ends lost 6 bases and 9 bases, in that order; junction bases with no gene match: 6.